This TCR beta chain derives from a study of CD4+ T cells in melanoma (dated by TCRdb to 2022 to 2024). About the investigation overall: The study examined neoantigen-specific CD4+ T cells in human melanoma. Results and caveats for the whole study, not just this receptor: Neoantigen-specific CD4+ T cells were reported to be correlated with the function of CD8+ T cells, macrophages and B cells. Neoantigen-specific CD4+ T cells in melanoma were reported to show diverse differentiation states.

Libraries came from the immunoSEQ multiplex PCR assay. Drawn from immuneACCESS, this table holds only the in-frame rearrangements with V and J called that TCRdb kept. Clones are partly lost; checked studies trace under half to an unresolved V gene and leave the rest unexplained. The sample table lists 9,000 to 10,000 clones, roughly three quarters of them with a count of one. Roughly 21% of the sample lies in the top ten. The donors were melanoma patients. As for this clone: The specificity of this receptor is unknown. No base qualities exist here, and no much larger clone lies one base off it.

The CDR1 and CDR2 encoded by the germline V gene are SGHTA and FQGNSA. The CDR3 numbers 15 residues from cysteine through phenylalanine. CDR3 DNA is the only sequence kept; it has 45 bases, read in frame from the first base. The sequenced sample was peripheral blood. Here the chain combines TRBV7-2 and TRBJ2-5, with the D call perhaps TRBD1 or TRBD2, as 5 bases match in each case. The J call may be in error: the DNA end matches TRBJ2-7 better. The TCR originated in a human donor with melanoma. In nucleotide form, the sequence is TGTGCCAGCAGCTCCCCGGGGACCCTCTCCTACGAGCAGTACTTC. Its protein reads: CASSSPGTLSYEQYF.